Detailed here is one T cell receptor beta chain. What it recognizes is unknown. The data originate from a study of cytomegalovirus exposure and HLA in healthy donors. Findings and limits, study-wide: In an earlier analysis, productive rearrangement rates for most beta V segments clustered near 87% or 30%. Solely CMV serostatus was available to characterize immune exposure. Later, an analysis showed that TCR beta chains associated with HLA were more clonally expanded than others that were equally common. As a later analysis showed, a missense DCLRE1C variant was linked to trimming of TCR beta V- and J-genes.

This CDR3 comprises 14 residues. V lost 5 bases and J lost 2; bases outside the gene matches: 3. Germline CDR1 SGHVS, CDR2 FNYEAQ. Vbeta (60) and Jbeta (13) primers were used in the PCR. Profiling relied on immunoSEQ multiplex PCR, and the TCRdb table lists in-frame clones only, not all of them. Altogether some 150,000 clones are present, 79% being singletons, with the ten largest covering roughly 0.99%. Sequences were obtained from PBMCs. This clonotype was sampled from a male donor in good health and CMV-seronegative. This chain links TRBV7-6 with TRBJ2-3, with 8 bases that match TRBD2. The CDR3: CASSRAGATDTQYF. For the CDR3, the DNA is TGTGCCAGCAGCCGAGCGGGGGCCACAGATACGCAGTATTTT.